The rows below give T cell receptor beta chains drawn from one sample of a study of blood T cell repertoires in COVID-19. Repertoires were generated with immunoSEQ multiplex PCR, while TCRdb's copy carries only in-frame clones and drops some. This table has 180,000 or so clones, more than 80% appearing once. Source material: PBMCs or T cells enriched from blood (not recorded which). These TCRs come from a man in his forties who had recovered from COVID-19. CDR3s include the opening cysteine and the closing phenylalanine or tryptophan. D genes are given only for firm matches. The listing skips clone size in some rows; elsewhere it reads once, few, many or a size class.

abundance	d_gene	v_gene	j_gene	len	CDR3nt	CDR3aa
NA	NA	TRBV7-2	TRBJ1-2	15	TGTGCCAGCAGCTTAGCAGCCATCCCCAACTATGGCTACACCTTC	CASSLAAIPNYGYTF
NA	TRBD2	TRBV7-3	TRBJ2-1	15	TGTGCCAGCAGCCTCGGGACTAGCGGGTACAATGAGCAGTTCTTC	CASSLGTSGYNEQFF
NA	TRBD1	TRBV28	TRBJ2-7	15	TGTGCCAGCAGTTCCGCCTCGACAGGGTCCTACGAGCAGTACTTC	CASSSASTGSYEQYF
NA	NA	TRBV18	TRBJ1-1	15	TGTGCCAGCTCACCACTTCAGGCGGGGGGCACTGAAGCTTTCTTT	CASSPLQAGGTEAFF
few	NA	TRBV24-1	TRBJ2-2	16	TGTGCCACCAGTGATTCCACCAGGGGGGTCACCGGGGAGCTGTTTTTT	CATSDSTRGVTGELFF
NA	NA	TRBV28	TRBJ1-5	14	TGTGCCAGCAGTTCTCGCAGAGGAATCCGGCCCCAGCATTTT	CASSSRRGIRPQHF
NA	TRBD1	TRBV29-1	TRBJ2-1	15	TGCAGCGGTCAAGACACAGGGGTCGGCTACAATGAGCAGTTCTTC	CSGQDTGVGYNEQFF
NA	NA	TRBV12-3/TRBV12-4	TRBJ2-2	13	TGTGCCAGCAGTTTCGAGGTCACCGGGGAGCTGTTTTTT	CASSFEVTGELFF
NA	TRBD1	TRBV30	TRBJ1-3	16	TGTGCCTGGAGAGAGACAGGGTTGCCCTCTGGAAACACCATATATTTT	CAWRETGLPSGNTIYF
NA	TRBD1	TRBV30	TRBJ1-3	16	TGTGCCTGGAGTGTACTAGGGGGCTCAGGTGGAAACACCATATATTTT	CAWSVLGGSGGNTIYF
NA	NA	TRBV4-2	TRBJ2-1	13	TGTGCCAGCAGCCAAGAAGGAGGGGCTGAGCAGTTCTTC	CASSQEGGAEQFF
NA	TRBD2	TRBV19	TRBJ2-3	13	TGTGCCAGTAGTATGGGACTACCGGATACGCAGTATTTT	CASSMGLPDTQYF